Shown below are 27 T cell receptor beta chains from a single sample sequenced in a study of naive and memory T cell subsets. These receptors' targets are unknown. The study's findings and limits: A few larger clonotypes appeared in naive repertoires, especially CD8, possibly memory cells re-expressing CD45RA.

Both TRBC1 and TRBC2 were covered by a beta constant-region primer of two equimolar oligonucleotides. Four rounds of PCR amplified the ligated cDNA using nested alpha and beta constant-region primers plus SP2. TCRdb reprocessed the UMI-ligation and nested PCR reads with MiXCR, giving one entry per CDR3 protein. This table holds approximately 90,000 distinct CDR3 sequences, 11% found once. The sample was naive CD4+ T cells from blood. These receptors all stem from a human donor in good health.

The CDR3 DNA sequence: TGTGCCAGCAACTTCCGCTCCTCCGGGGAAGGCTACACCTTC. Translation gives CASNFRSSGEGYTF. The chain uses TRBV6-6 and TRBJ1-2; D is uncertain. The CDR3 extends over 14 amino acids. Between the trimmed V and J ends, which lost 7 bases and 8 bases, there was a span of 20 bases. CDR1 MNHNY and CDR2 SVGAGI come from the germline V gene (reference sequence).

This clonotype came up a few times. The chain recombines TRBV7-2 with TRBJ2-5; D gene ambiguous. Trimming removed 3 bases at V and 2 bases at J, with 13 bases between. The CDR3 runs 15 residues. Germline V gene data show CDR1 as SGHTA and CDR2 as FQGNSA. CDR3 in amino acids: CASSFESSAQETQYF. In DNA form, the CDR3 reads TGTGCCAGCAGCTTCGAGTCCAGCGCACAAGAGACCCAGTACTTC.

This clonotype was observed at least ten times. The rearrangement joins TRBV12-5 to TRBJ2-6; D not resolved. The ends were cut back, 2 bases at V and 3 bases at J, with 2 bases in the middle. CDR1 and CDR2 from the germline V gene are LGHNT and FRNRAP. This CDR3 comprises 13 residues. The CDR3 nucleotides read TGTGCTAGTGGTTTGAGTGGGGCCAACGTCCTGACTTTC. Translated, it gives CASGLSGANVLTF. The variable domain in full, with the rest retrieved from reference TRBV12-5 and TRBJ2-6, is DARVTQTPRHKVTEMGQEVTMRCQPILGHNTVFWYRQTMMQGLELLAYFRNRAPLDDSGMPKDRFSAEMPDATLATLKIQPSEPRDSAVYFCASGLSGANVLTFGAGSRLTVL.

The chain has TRBV29-1 and TRBJ1-1, with TRBD1 identical over 10 bases. The V segment lost 6 bases and the J segment 1 base; nucleotides outside the gene matches: 2. This CDR3 spans 13 amino acids. CDR1 and CDR2 from the germline V gene are SQVTM and ANQGSEA. The CDR3 nucleotides are TGCAGCGTAGACAGGGGGCAGAACACTGAAGCTTTCTTT. Translated, it gives CSVDRGQNTEAFF.

The chain couples TRBV28 to TRBJ2-3, with TRBD2 matching over 15 bases. After removal of 5 bases from V and 7 bases from J, the junction contained 4 bases not matched to a gene. The CDR3 is 15 residues long. Germline CDR1 MDHEN, CDR2 SYDVKM. The CDR3 DNA is TGTGCCAGCAGTAGGACTAGCGGGGGGGAAAATACGCAGTATTTT. Amino acid sequence: CASSRTSGGENTQYF.

This clonotype has a handful of counts. V usage is TRBV4-3 and J usage is TRBJ2-1; D call uncertain. Germline V gives CDR1 LGHNA, CDR2 YSLEER. Trimming took off 0 bases at V and 8 bases at J, with 11 bases between the two ends. CDR3 length: 14 amino acids. CDR3 sequence: CASSQEVISDEQFF. The CDR3 nucleotides read TGCGCCAGCAGCCAAGAAGTAATAAGTGATGAGCAGTTCTTC.

This clonotype was seen ten or more times. The V and J genes are TRBV7-9 and TRBJ2-5; D is uncertain. V was shortened by 5 bases and J by 5 bases, with 21 bases between the two germline ends. The CDR3 has 16 residues. From germline, CDR1 is SEHNR and CDR2 FQNEAQ (reference sequence). CDR3: CASSPWTTLVQETQYF. DNA for the CDR3: TGTGCCAGCAGCCCTTGGACCACCTTGGTGCAGGAGACCCAGTACTTC.

The chain links TRBV20-1 to TRBJ1-4; D is possibly TRBD1 (6 bases). Trimming stripped 3 bases from V and 7 bases from J, with 21 bases between. This CDR3 spans 16 amino acids. In germline, CDR1 is DFQATT, CDR2 SNEGSKA (reference sequence). The CDR3 nucleotides read TGCAGTGCTAGCCTGGCGTGGGCACCCAGGGGTGAAAAACTGTTTTTT. Residues: CSASLAWAPRGEKLFF.

This clonotype has only a few counts. V gene TRBV28 combines with J gene TRBJ1-6, with no clear D. CDR1 and CDR2 from the germline V gene are MDHEN and SYDVKM. The CDR3 is made up of 13 amino acids. V was trimmed by 7 bases and J by 9 bases, leaving 13 bases between them. The CDR3 DNA reads as TGTGCCAGCAAGTTGGGTTTCGGTTCACCCCTCCACTTT. This encodes CASKLGFGSPLHF. Using reference TRBV28 and TRBJ1-6 for the parts outside the CDR3, the full variable domain is DVKVTQSSRYLVKRTGEKVFLECVQDMDHENMFWYRQDPGLGLRLIYFSYDVKMKEKGDIPEGYSVSREKKERFSLILESASTNQTSMYLCASKLGFGSPLHFGNGTRLTVT.

V gene TRBV20-1 combines with J gene TRBJ1-1; D call uncertain. The CDR3 consists of 12 residues. Trimming removed 3 bases from V and 0 bases from J, with 5 bases in between. CDR1 DFQATT and CDR2 SNEGSKA come from the germline V gene (reference sequence). The CDR3, as DNA: TGCAGTGCTAGTTCGGTGAACACTGAAGCTTTCTTT. Encoded protein: CSASSVNTEAFF.

The sample holds many counts of this clonotype. The chain carries TRBV3-1 and TRBJ1-2; possible D gene TRBD1, 5 bases. Trimming stripped 5 bases from V and 3 bases from J, with 16 bases between. Germline V gene lookup returns CDR1 LGHDT and CDR2 YNNKEL (reference sequence). This CDR3 is 15 amino acids long. The CDR3 bases are TGTGCCAGCAGCACAGGCTCGGCGGGAGACTATGGCTACACCTTC. The encoded protein is CASSTGSAGDYGYTF.

The table lists this clonotype with a few counts. CDR3 bases: TGTGCCAGCAGCTTAGTTGTAGCGAACACCGGGGAGCTGTTTTTT. This sequence encodes CASSLVVANTGELFF. V is TRBV7-2 and J is TRBJ2-2; no clear D gene. CDR3 length: 15 residues. Looked up from germline, CDR1 is SGHTA and CDR2 is FQGNSA. V lost 1 base, J lost 0 bases, and 6 bases lay in between. The variable domain in full, completed from reference TRBV7-2 and TRBJ2-2, reads GAGVSQSPSNKVTEKGKDVELRCDPISGHTALYWYRQSLGQGLEFLIYFQGNSAPDKSGLPSDRFSAERTGGSVSTLTIQRTQQEDSAVYLCASSLVVANTGELFFGEGSRLTVL.

This clonotype has more than one count but fewer than ten. The chain is built from TRBV7-9 and TRBJ1-1, with 7 bases fitting TRBD1. Germline assignment: CDR1 SEHNR and CDR2 FQNEAQ (reference sequence). There are 14 residues in the CDR3. J gave up 4 bases and V 5 bases, and 7 bases lay outside the gene matches. In DNA, the CDR3 is TGTGCCAGCAGCGTACAGGGGCCCGTCACTGAAGCTTTCTTT. Protein product: CASSVQGPVTEAFF.

The chain links TRBV15 to TRBJ1-4; no firm D call. There are 15 residues in the CDR3. The germline V gene has CDR1 LNHNV and CDR2 YYDKDF (reference sequence). Trimming took off 4 bases at V and 3 bases at J, with 12 bases between the two ends. CDR3 nucleotide sequence: TGTGCCACCAGCACCGATATGTCGGCTAATGAAAAACTGTTTTTT. It specifies CATSTDMSANEKLFF.

The chain combines TRBV11-3 with TRBJ2-7; D remains ambiguous. Germline V lookup: CDR1 SGHNT, CDR2 YENEEA. Trimming took off 4 bases at V and 3 bases at J, with 7 bases between the two ends. The length of the CDR3 is 12 residues. The CDR3 reads CASSSANYEQYF. The CDR3 DNA is TGTGCCAGCAGCTCCGCCAACTACGAGCAGTACTTC.

This clonotype was counted many times. The V call is TRBV14, the J call TRBJ2-3; 9 bases align to TRBD2. The V and J ends lost 6 bases and 6 bases, in that order; junction bases with no gene match: 4. Germline CDR1 and CDR2: SGHDN and FVKESK. The CDR3 is made up of 13 amino acids. The CDR3 DNA sequence: TGTGCCAGCAGACTAGCGGGCGGGGATACGCAGTATTTT. Translating it yields CASRLAGGDTQYF.

The table lists this clonotype with a few counts. V is TRBV20-1 and J is TRBJ2-2, with 8 bases matching TRBD2. V lost 6 bases, J lost 1 base, and 7 bases stayed unmatched. CDR1 DFQATT and CDR2 SNEGSKA come from the germline V gene (reference sequence). The CDR3 sequence is 15 residues long. The CDR3, as DNA: TGCAGTGCCGGCAGGAGCGGGAGGAACACCGGGGAGCTGTTTTTT. Translating it yields CSAGRSGRNTGELFF.

This clonotype was found a few times. The chain combines TRBV19 with TRBJ1-2; D gene unclear. CDR1 is LNHDA and CDR2 is SQIVND in the germline V gene (reference sequence). CDR3 size: 13 residues. The V gene lost 9 bases and the J gene lost 4 bases, with 15 bases spanning the gap. The CDR3 DNA is TGTGCCAGCCTGGCATCAGAACTCTATGGCTACACCTTC. Protein: CASLASELYGYTF.

Many counts were recorded for this clonotype. The gene calls are TRBV6-5 and TRBJ2-3; the D gene is possibly TRBD2 (5 bases). Trimming pared 2 bases from V and 1 base from J, leaving 10 bases between. The CDR3 totals 15 residues. The germline V gene has CDR1 MNHEY and CDR2 SVGAGI. CDR3 amino acids: CASSYRRAGTDTQYF. CDR3 DNA: TGTGCCAGCAGTTACAGGCGGGCGGGCACAGATACGCAGTATTTT.

This clonotype was counted ten times or more. The chain carries TRBV20-1 and TRBJ1-2, with D unclear. The CDR3 has 12 amino acids. Germline CDR1 reads DFQATT; CDR2 reads SNEGSKA (reference sequence). V was trimmed by 5 bases and J by 4 bases, leaving 11 bases between them. Here the CDR3 DNA reads TGCAGTGCTCGTGCGGGAGCCTATGGCTACACCTTC. Amino acid sequence: CSARAGAYGYTF.

This chain connects TRBV20-1 to TRBJ2-7; D unclear. The V end was cut by 3 bases, the J end by 0 bases, with 6 bases between. Germline V CDR1 and CDR2: DFQATT, SNEGSKA (reference sequence). The CDR3 sequence is 12 residues long. CDR3 in DNA: TGCAGTGCTAGTGGCAGCTCCTACGAGCAGTACTTC. This gives the protein CSASGSSYEQYF.

This clonotype was recorded a few times. This sequence joins TRBV30 and TRBJ2-1; D unclear. Per the germline V gene, CDR1 is GTSNPN and CDR2 is SVGIG (reference sequence). V dropped 4 bases and J dropped 2 bases, with 9 bases sitting between them. The CDR3 contains 13 residues. Here the CDR3 reads CAWTLDAYNEQFF. DNA of the CDR3: TGTGCCTGGACTCTAGATGCCTACAATGAGCAGTTCTTC.

This clonotype was observed a few times. The chain recombines TRBV29-1 with TRBJ1-1; possibly TRBD1 for D (6 bases). This CDR3 has 13 amino acids. The germline gives CDR1 SQVTM, CDR2 ANQGSEA. V lost 3 bases to trimming and J lost 5 bases, with 13 bases between them. CDR3 sequence reads: CSVEGRGETEAFF. The CDR3 nucleotides read TGCAGCGTTGAGGGCAGGGGAGAAACTGAAGCTTTCTTT. The full variable domain, with the rest looked up from reference TRBV29-1 and TRBJ1-1, is SAVISQKPSRDICQRGTSLTIQCQVDSQVTMMFWYRQQPGQSLTLIATANQGSEATYESGFVIDKFPISRPNLTFSTLTVSNMSPEDSSIYLCSVEGRGETEAFFGQGTRLTVV.

This clonotype turned up a few times. A read error may produce the germline difference seen at one junction end. The genes are TRBV7-7 and TRBJ2-3; D is undetermined. This CDR3 is 14 amino acids long. From germline, CDR1 is SSHAT and CDR2 FNYEAQ (reference sequence). CDR3 sequence reads: CASSLDRYTDTQYF. DNA for the CDR3: TGTGCTAGCAGCTTAGATCGGTACACAGATACGCAGTATTTT.

The sample holds a few counts of this clonotype. V usage is TRBV4-2 and J usage is TRBJ2-3; 12 bases map to TRBD2. The CDR3 spans 16 residues. V trimming: 4 bases; J trimming: 1 base; junction bases outside the gene matches: 3. Germline values: CDR1 LGHNA, CDR2 YNFKEQ. The CDR3 sequence is CASSPGLAGRTDTQYF. DNA of the CDR3: TGTGCCAGCAGCCCGGGACTAGCGGGTCGCACAGATACGCAGTATTTT.

This clonotype was recorded a few times. The J gene is TRBJ2-1, the V gene TRBV5-1; 7 nucleotides agree with TRBD2. The length of the CDR3 is 16 residues. Germline assignment: CDR1 SGHRS and CDR2 YFSETQ. The ends lost 1 base at V and 6 bases at J; junction bases unmatched: 10. DNA for the CDR3: TGCGCCAGCAGCTTGAGGCTGGCGAGCGGGGCCAATGAGCAGTTCTTC. It translates to CASSLRLASGANEQFF.

The genes are TRBV28 and TRBJ2-4, with D perhaps given as TRBD1 or TRBD2 (5 bases each). The CDR3 sequence is 15 residues long. V was pared by 8 bases and J by 1 base, with 15 bases between. Germline V lookup: CDR1 MDHEN, CDR2 SYDVKM. CDR3 sequence (DNA): TGTGCCAGCTACCAGGCGAGGGGCGCCAAAAACATTCAGTACTTC. Protein: CASYQARGAKNIQYF.